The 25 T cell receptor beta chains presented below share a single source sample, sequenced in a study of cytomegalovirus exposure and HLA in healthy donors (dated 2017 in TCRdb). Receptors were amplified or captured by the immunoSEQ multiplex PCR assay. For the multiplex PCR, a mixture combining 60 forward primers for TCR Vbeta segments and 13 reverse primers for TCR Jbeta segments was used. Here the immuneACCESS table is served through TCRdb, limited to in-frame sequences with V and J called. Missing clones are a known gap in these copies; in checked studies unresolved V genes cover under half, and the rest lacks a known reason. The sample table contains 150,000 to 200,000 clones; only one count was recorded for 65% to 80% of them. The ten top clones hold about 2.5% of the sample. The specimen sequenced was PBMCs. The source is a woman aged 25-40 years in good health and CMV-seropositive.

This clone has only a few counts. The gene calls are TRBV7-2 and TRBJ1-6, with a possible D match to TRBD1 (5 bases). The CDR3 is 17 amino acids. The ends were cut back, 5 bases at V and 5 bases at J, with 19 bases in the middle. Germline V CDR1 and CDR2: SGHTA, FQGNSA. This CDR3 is CASSKPSDTLDNSPLHF. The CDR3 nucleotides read TGTGCCAGCAGCAAGCCTTCGGACACTTTGGATAATTCACCCCTCCACTTT.

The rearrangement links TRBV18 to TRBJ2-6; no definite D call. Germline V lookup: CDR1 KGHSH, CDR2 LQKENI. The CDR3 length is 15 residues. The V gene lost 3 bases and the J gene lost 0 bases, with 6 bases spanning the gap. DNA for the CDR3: TGTGCCAGCTCACCTATAGACTCTGGGGCCAACGTCCTGACTTTC. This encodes CASSPIDSGANVLTF.

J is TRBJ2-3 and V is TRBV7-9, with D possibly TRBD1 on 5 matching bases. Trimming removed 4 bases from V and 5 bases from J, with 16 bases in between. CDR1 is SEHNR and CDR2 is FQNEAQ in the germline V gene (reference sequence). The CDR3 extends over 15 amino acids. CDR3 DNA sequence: TGTGCCAGCAGCTCCAGGGAATGGTTTGAAGATACGCAGTATTTT. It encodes CASSSREWFEDTQYF.

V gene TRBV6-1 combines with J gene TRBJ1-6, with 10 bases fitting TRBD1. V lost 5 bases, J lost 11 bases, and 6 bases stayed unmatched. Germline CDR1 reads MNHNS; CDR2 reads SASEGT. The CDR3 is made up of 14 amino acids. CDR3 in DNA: TGTGCCAGCAGTTCGGGACAGGGGTTTGCACCCCTCCACTTT. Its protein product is CASSSGQGFAPLHF.

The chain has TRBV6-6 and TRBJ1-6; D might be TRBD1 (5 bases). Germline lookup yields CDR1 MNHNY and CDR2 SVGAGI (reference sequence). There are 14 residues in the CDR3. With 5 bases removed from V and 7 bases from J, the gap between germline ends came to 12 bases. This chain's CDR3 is CASSMTDFNSPLHF. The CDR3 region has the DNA TGTGCCAGCAGTATGACAGATTTCAATTCACCCCTCCACTTT.

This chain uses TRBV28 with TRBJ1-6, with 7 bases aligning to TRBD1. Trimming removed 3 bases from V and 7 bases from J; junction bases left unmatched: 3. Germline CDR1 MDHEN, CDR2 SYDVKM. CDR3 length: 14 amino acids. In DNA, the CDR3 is TGTGCCAGCAGTTTTGGACAGGTGAATTCACCCCTCCACTTT. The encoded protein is CASSFGQVNSPLHF.

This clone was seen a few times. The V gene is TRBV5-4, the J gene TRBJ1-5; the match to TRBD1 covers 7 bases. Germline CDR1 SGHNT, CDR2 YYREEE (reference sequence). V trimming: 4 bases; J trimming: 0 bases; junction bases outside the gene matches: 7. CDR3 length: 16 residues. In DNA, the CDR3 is TGTGCCAGCAGCGTTGGGGGACAGAGTAGCAATCAGCCCCAGCATTTT. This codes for CASSVGGQSSNQPQHF.

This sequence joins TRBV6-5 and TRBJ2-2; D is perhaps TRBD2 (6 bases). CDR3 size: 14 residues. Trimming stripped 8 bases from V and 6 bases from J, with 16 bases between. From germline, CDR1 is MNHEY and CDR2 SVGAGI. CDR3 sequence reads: CASAQGGRAGELFF. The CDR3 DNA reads TGTGCCAGCGCCCAGGGAGGTAGGGCCGGGGAGCTGTTTTTT.

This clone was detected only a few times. The CDR3 here is CASSVEAGTSGYEQYF. In nucleotides, the CDR3 is TGTGCCAGCAGCGTAGAAGCGGGGACTAGCGGATACGAGCAGTACTTC. The J gene is TRBJ2-7, the V gene TRBV9; 11 positions match TRBD2. This CDR3 is built from 16 residues. Germline V gene lookup returns CDR1 SGDLS and CDR2 YYNGEE. With 0 bases clipped from V and 4 bases from J, the junction kept 6 bases outside the gene matches.

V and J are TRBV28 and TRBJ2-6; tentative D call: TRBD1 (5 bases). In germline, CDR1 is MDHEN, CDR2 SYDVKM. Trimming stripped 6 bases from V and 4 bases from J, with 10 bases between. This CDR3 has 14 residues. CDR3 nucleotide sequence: TGTGCCAGCAGCCCAGGGTTAGGGGCCAACGTCCTGACTTTC. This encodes CASSPGLGANVLTF.

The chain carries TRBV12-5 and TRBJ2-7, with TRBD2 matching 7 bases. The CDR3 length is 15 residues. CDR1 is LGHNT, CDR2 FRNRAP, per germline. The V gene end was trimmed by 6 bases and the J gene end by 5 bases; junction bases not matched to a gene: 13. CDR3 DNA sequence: TGTGCTAGTGGCTCCTTTCTGACTAGCTATAACGAGCAGTACTTC. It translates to CASGSFLTSYNEQYF.

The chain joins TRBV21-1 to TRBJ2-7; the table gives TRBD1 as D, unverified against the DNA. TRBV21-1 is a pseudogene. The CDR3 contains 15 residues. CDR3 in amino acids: CASRPGHSISYEQYF. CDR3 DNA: TGTGCCAGCCGACCGGGACACAGTATCTCCTACGAGCAGTACTTC.

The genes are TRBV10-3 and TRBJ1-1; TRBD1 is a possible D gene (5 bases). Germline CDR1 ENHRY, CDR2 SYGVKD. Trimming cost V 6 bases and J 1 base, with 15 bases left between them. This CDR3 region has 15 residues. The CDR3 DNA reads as TGTGCCATCAGAGAAGGGGAGGAGAGGAACACTGAAGCTTTCTTT. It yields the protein CAIREGEERNTEAFF.

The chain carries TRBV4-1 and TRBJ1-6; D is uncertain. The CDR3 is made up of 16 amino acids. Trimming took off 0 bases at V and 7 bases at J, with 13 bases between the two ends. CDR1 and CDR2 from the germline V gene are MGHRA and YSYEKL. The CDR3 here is CASSQDRVGSNSPLHF. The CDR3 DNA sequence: TGCGCCAGCAGCCAAGATCGGGTAGGATCGAATTCACCCCTCCACTTT.

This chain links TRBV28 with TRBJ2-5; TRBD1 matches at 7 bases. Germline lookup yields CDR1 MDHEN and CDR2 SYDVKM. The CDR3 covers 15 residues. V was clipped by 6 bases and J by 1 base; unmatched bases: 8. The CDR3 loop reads CASSGAGDSQETQYF. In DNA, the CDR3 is TGTGCCAGCAGCGGGGCAGGGGACAGCCAAGAGACCCAGTACTTC.

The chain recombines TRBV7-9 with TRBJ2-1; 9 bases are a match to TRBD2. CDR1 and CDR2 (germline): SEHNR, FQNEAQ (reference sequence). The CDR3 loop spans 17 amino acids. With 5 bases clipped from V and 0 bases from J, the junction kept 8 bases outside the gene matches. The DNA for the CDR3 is TGTGCCAGCAGCCTTGGCGGGGGGGCAAGCTCCTACAATGAGCAGTTCTTC. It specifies CASSLGGGASSYNEQFF. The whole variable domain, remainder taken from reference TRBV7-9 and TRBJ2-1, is DTGVSQNPRHKITKRGQNVTFRCDPISEHNRLYWYRQTLGQGPEFLTYFQNEAQLEKSRLLSDRFSAERPKGSFSTLEIQRTEQGDSAMYLCASSLGGGASSYNEQFFGPGTRLTVL.

The CDR3 DNA reads as TGTGCCAGCAGCCAGGGGGGACTAGCAGACTACGAGCAGTACTTC. Amino acid sequence: CASSQGGLADYEQYF. The chain employs TRBV4-2 and TRBJ2-7; 9 nucleotides match TRBD2. CDR3 length: 15 residues. V shed 3 bases, J shed 3 bases, and the junction held 6 bases outside the gene matches. Per the germline V gene, CDR1 is LGHNA and CDR2 is YNFKEQ.

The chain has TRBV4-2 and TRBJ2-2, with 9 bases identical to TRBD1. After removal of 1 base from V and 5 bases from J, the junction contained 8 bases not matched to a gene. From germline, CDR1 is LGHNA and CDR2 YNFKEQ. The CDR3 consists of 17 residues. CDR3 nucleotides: TGTGCCAGCAGCCAAGCACCGGGACAGGGCTTTACCGGGGAGCTGTTTTTT. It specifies CASSQAPGQGFTGELFF.

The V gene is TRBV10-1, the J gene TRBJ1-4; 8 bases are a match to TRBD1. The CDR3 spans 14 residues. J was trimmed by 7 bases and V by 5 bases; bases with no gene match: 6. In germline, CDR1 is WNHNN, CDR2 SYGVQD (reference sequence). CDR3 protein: CASSYDRGSEKLFF. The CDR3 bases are TGCGCCAGCAGTTACGACAGGGGAAGTGAAAAACTGTTTTTT.

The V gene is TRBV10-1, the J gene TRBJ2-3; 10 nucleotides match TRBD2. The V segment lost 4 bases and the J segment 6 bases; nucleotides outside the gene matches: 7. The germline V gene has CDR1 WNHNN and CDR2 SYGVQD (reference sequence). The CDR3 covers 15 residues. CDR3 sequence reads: CASSGSSGGRDTQYF. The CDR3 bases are TGCGCCAGCAGTGGGTCTAGCGGGGGTCGGGATACGCAGTATTTT.

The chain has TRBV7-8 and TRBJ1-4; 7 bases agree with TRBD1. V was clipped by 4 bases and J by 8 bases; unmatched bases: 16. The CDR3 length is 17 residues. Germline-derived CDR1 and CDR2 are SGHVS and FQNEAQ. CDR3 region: CASSSLATTGSGEKLFF. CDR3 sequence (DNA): TGTGCCAGCAGCTCCCTAGCTACGACAGGGTCTGGGGAAAAACTGTTTTTT.

CDR3 in amino acids: CATTSGAYEQYF. The DNA for the CDR3 is TGTGCCACGACTAGCGGAGCCTACGAGCAGTACTTC. The J gene is TRBJ2-5, the V gene TRBV10-3, with 9 positions matching TRBD2. The assigned J gene may be wrong: the sequence end matches TRBJ2-7 better. Germline V gene data show CDR1 as ENHRY and CDR2 as SYGVKD. This CDR3 has 12 residues.

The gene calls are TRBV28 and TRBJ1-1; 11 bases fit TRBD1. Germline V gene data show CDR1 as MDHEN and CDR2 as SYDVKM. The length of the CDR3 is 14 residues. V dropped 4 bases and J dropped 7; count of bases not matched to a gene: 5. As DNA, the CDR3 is TGTGCCAGCAGTTCAGGGACAGGGGGGGTTGAAGCTTTCTTT. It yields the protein CASSSGTGGVEAFF.

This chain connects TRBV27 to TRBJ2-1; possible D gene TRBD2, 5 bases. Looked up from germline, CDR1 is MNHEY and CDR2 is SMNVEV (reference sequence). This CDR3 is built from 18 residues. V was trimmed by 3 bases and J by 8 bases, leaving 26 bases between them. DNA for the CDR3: TGTGCCAGCAGTTTGGTGGGTAGGTCGGCCACGGGGATCCATGAGCAGTTCTTC. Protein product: CASSLVGRSATGIHEQFF.

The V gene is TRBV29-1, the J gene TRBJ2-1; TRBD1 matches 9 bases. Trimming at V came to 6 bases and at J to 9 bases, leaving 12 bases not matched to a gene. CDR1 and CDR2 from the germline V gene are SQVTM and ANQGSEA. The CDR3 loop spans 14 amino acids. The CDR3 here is CSVMPGQGGGEQFF. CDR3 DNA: TGCAGCGTGATGCCGGGACAGGGTGGTGGTGAGCAGTTCTTC.